The rows below give T cell receptor beta chains drawn from one sample of a study of control samples from healthy donors and cancer patients. Only in-frame clones appear in the TCRdb table, and some are missing; sequencing was by immunoSEQ multiplex PCR. The sample lists about 180,000 clones, 75% to 95% seen once, with just over 2% in the top ten. The specimen sequenced was blood. These receptors were taken from a woman aged 40 to 50 in good health. Both conserved end residues are part of each CDR3. Each record gives: V gene, J gene, D gene, clone size, CDR3 length, CDR3 DNA, CDR3 protein. A D gene is named only where the DNA matches it firmly. Size values are once, few and many counts, or a class for expanded clones, and some rows have none.

V gene: TRBV5-1; J gene: TRBJ1-1; D gene: .; clone size: .; CDR3 length: 15; CDR3 DNA: TGCGCCAGCAGCTCGACAGGATTGGGCAACACTGAAGCTTTCTTT; CDR3 protein: CASSSTGLGNTEAFF
V gene: TRBV9; J gene: TRBJ2-5; D gene: TRBD1; clone size: .; CDR3 length: 14; CDR3 DNA: TGTGCCAGCACCAGGACAGGAACCCAAGAGACCCAGTACTTC; CDR3 protein: CASTRTGTQETQYF
V gene: TRBV18; J gene: TRBJ2-5; D gene: .; clone size: .; CDR3 length: 12; CDR3 DNA: TGTGCCAGCTCACCAAGAGGAGAGACCCAGTACTTC; CDR3 protein: CASSPRGETQYF
V gene: TRBV10-3; J gene: TRBJ1-4; D gene: TRBD1; clone size: .; CDR3 length: 16; CDR3 DNA: TGTGCCATCAGTGAGGGGACAGGGGGAGCTAATGAAAAACTGTTTTTT; CDR3 protein: CAISEGTGGANEKLFF
V gene: TRBV11-2; J gene: TRBJ2-2; D gene: .; clone size: .; CDR3 length: 13; CDR3 DNA: TGTGCCAGCAGCTTTGGGAACACCGGGGAGCTGTTTTTT; CDR3 protein: CASSFGNTGELFF
V gene: TRBV11-2; J gene: TRBJ1-6; D gene: .; clone size: .; CDR3 length: 16; CDR3 DNA: TGTGCCAGCAGCCTGGATTCGGGGGATTATAATTCACCCCTCCACTTT; CDR3 protein: CASSLDSGDYNSPLHF
V gene: TRBV24-1; J gene: TRBJ2-1; D gene: TRBD1; clone size: .; CDR3 length: 15; CDR3 DNA: TGTGCCACCAGTGAAGGGACAGGGGGCCGAGGTGAGCAGTTCTTC; CDR3 protein: CATSEGTGGRGEQFF
V gene: TRBV5-6; J gene: TRBJ2-7; D gene: TRBD1; clone size: .; CDR3 length: 15; CDR3 DNA: TGTGCCAGCAGCCGCAACAGGGGGATTACCTACGAGCAGTACTTC; CDR3 protein: CASSRNRGITYEQYF
V gene: TRBV5-1; J gene: TRBJ1-2; D gene: .; clone size: .; CDR3 length: 16; CDR3 DNA: TGCGCCAGCAGCTTGGTTTCTGGGGCGGTTGGCTATGGCTACACCTTC; CDR3 protein: CASSLVSGAVGYGYTF
V gene: TRBV7-2; J gene: TRBJ2-1; D gene: TRBD2; clone size: .; CDR3 length: 14; CDR3 DNA: TGTGCCAGCAGGGGTAGCGGGGGGGCGAAAGAGCAGTTCTTC; CDR3 protein: CASRGSGGAKEQFF
V gene: TRBV20-1; J gene: TRBJ1-1; D gene: .; clone size: once; CDR3 length: 11; CDR3 DNA: TGCAGTGCCCCCTCAGGGGTTGAAGCTTTCTTT; CDR3 protein: CSAPSGVEAFF
V gene: TRBV6-5; J gene: TRBJ1-1; D gene: TRBD1; clone size: few; CDR3 length: 14; CDR3 DNA: TGTGCCAGCAGTCGTGGACAGGAGAACACTGAAGCTTTCTTT; CDR3 protein: CASSRGQENTEAFF
V gene: TRBV10-3; J gene: TRBJ2-1; D gene: .; clone size: .; CDR3 length: 13; CDR3 DNA: TGTGCCATCAGTGAGTCGGGGCTCTGGGAGCAGTTCTTC; CDR3 protein: CAISESGLWEQFF
V gene: TRBV28; J gene: TRBJ2-6; D gene: .; clone size: .; CDR3 length: 15; CDR3 DNA: TGTGCCACGAAGGGCGGCAGCTCTGGGGCCAACGTCCTGACTTTC; CDR3 protein: CATKGGSSGANVLTF
V gene: TRBV27; J gene: TRBJ2-1; D gene: TRBD2; clone size: .; CDR3 length: 19; CDR3 DNA: TGTGCCAGCAGTCTAGGGACTAGCGGGGGCCGGAGCTCCTACAATGAGCAGTTCTTC; CDR3 protein: CASSLGTSGGRSSYNEQFF
V gene: TRBV5-1; J gene: TRBJ1-2; D gene: .; clone size: .; CDR3 length: 16; CDR3 DNA: TGCGCCAGCAGCTCGGCGGGACTTCCAGAAGTTGGGGGCTACACCTTC; CDR3 protein: CASSSAGLPEVGGYTF
V gene: TRBV7-7; J gene: TRBJ2-1; D gene: .; clone size: .; CDR3 length: 13; CDR3 DNA: TGTGCCGGCAGCCTGCTAGCAGGCTATGAGCAGTTCTTC; CDR3 protein: CAGSLLAGYEQFF
V gene: TRBV6-4; J gene: TRBJ1-1; D gene: .; clone size: .; CDR3 length: 13; CDR3 DNA: TGTGCCAGCAGTGACCAGAGAAACACTGAAGCTTTCTTT; CDR3 protein: CASSDQRNTEAFF
V gene: TRBV7-8; J gene: TRBJ2-7; D gene: TRBD2; clone size: .; CDR3 length: 16; CDR3 DNA: TGTGCCAGCAGCTTAGGGACTAGCGGGGGGGTTTACGAGCAGTACTTC; CDR3 protein: CASSLGTSGGVYEQYF
V gene: TRBV20-1; J gene: TRBJ1-5; D gene: .; clone size: .; CDR3 length: 14; CDR3 DNA: TGCAGTGCTAGTCAGGGCAGCCCAAATCAGCCCCAGCATTTT; CDR3 protein: CSASQGSPNQPQHF
V gene: TRBV6-5; J gene: TRBJ1-1; D gene: .; clone size: few; CDR3 length: 11; CDR3 DNA: TGTGCCAGCAAGATAGCAGGTGAAGCTTTCTTT; CDR3 protein: CASKIAGEAFF
V gene: TRBV7-2; J gene: TRBJ2-3; D gene: .; clone size: .; CDR3 length: 17; CDR3 DNA: TGTGCCAGCAGCTTAGGGGCGGGGATTACTAGCACAGATACGCAGTATTTT; CDR3 protein: CASSLGAGITSTDTQYF
V gene: TRBV7-2; J gene: TRBJ1-5; D gene: TRBD1; clone size: few; CDR3 length: 14; CDR3 DNA: TGTGCCAGCAGCAACCGGGACAGAGGTCAGCCCCAGCATTTT; CDR3 protein: CASSNRDRGQPQHF
V gene: TRBV24-1; J gene: TRBJ2-7; D gene: TRBD1; clone size: few; CDR3 length: 15; CDR3 DNA: TGTGCCACCAGTGTCGGACAGGGGCTATTCTACGAGCAGTACTTC; CDR3 protein: CATSVGQGLFYEQYF
V gene: TRBV4-1; J gene: TRBJ1-3; D gene: TRBD1; clone size: .; CDR3 length: 18; CDR3 DNA: TGCGCCAGCAGCCAAGACCCAATAGGGGGCCTAGGGGGAAACACCATATATTTT; CDR3 protein: CASSQDPIGGLGGNTIYF
V gene: TRBV7-8; J gene: TRBJ2-7; D gene: .; clone size: .; CDR3 length: 13; CDR3 DNA: TGTGCCAGCAGCTTAGCGCCAAGATACGAGCAGTACTTC; CDR3 protein: CASSLAPRYEQYF
V gene: TRBV27; J gene: TRBJ2-1; D gene: TRBD1; clone size: .; CDR3 length: 16; CDR3 DNA: TGTGCCAGCAGTTTTCAGGGGGCGGTCGGGTCCTATGAGCAGTTCTTC; CDR3 protein: CASSFQGAVGSYEQFF
V gene: TRBV11-2; J gene: TRBJ2-5; D gene: .; clone size: .; CDR3 length: 13; CDR3 DNA: TGTGCCAGCAGCTCCATAGTGGCGAAGACCCAGTACTTC; CDR3 protein: CASSSIVAKTQYF
V gene: TRBV13; J gene: TRBJ2-1; D gene: TRBD2; clone size: .; CDR3 length: 17; CDR3 DNA: TGTGCCAGCAGCCCCACTAACGGGGGGGCCCTTTACAATGAGCAGTTCTTC; CDR3 protein: CASSPTNGGALYNEQFF
V gene: TRBV19; J gene: TRBJ1-3; D gene: .; clone size: .; CDR3 length: 13; CDR3 DNA: TGTGCCAGTAGTATCTATCCAAAGAACACCATATATTTT; CDR3 protein: CASSIYPKNTIYF
V gene: TRBV20-1; J gene: TRBJ2-1; D gene: TRBD2; clone size: .; CDR3 length: 11; CDR3 DNA: TGCAGTGCTAGTGCGGGGGTTGAGCAGTTCTTC; CDR3 protein: CSASAGVEQFF
V gene: TRBV23-1; J gene: TRBJ1-1; D gene: .; clone size: .; CDR3 length: 15; CDR3 DNA: TGCGCCAGCAGTCTCTCGGGCAGAGGGATCACTGAAGCTTTCTTT; CDR3 protein: CASSLSGRGITEAFF
V gene: TRBV4-1; J gene: TRBJ1-4; D gene: TRBD1; clone size: .; CDR3 length: 16; CDR3 DNA: TGCGCCAGCAGCCAAGACGAGTCCATGACAGGGGAAAAACTGTTTTTT; CDR3 protein: CASSQDESMTGEKLFF
V gene: TRBV5-6; J gene: TRBJ2-2; D gene: .; clone size: once; CDR3 length: 16; CDR3 DNA: TGTGCCAGCAGCCCCCTGGTCGGACGGGACACCGGGGAGCTGTTTTTT; CDR3 protein: CASSPLVGRDTGELFF
V gene: TRBV19; J gene: TRBJ1-6; D gene: .; clone size: .; CDR3 length: 14; CDR3 DNA: TGTGCCAGTAGGAACGGGGTTAGTAATTCACCCCTCCACTTT; CDR3 protein: CASRNGVSNSPLHF
V gene: TRBV6-4; J gene: TRBJ1-5; D gene: .; clone size: .; CDR3 length: 16; CDR3 DNA: TGTGCCAGCAGGGCTGCTCAACAGGGCCGGGGGAAGCCCCAGCATTTT; CDR3 protein: CASRAAQQGRGKPQHF
V gene: TRBV6-5; J gene: TRBJ1-1; D gene: .; clone size: .; CDR3 length: 12; CDR3 DNA: TGTGCCAGCAGTTCAGGGTTCGCTGAAGCTTTCTTT; CDR3 protein: CASSSGFAEAFF
V gene: TRBV18; J gene: TRBJ2-5; D gene: .; clone size: .; CDR3 length: 14; CDR3 DNA: TGTGCCAGCTCACCACCCCCAGGGACAGAGACCCAGTACTTC; CDR3 protein: CASSPPPGTETQYF
V gene: TRBV4-1; J gene: TRBJ2-7; D gene: .; clone size: .; CDR3 length: 15; CDR3 DNA: TGCGCCAGCAGCCAAGAGACCCTGGGACGGCCAATTGGGTACTTC; CDR3 protein: CASSQETLGRPIGYF
V gene: TRBV6-6; J gene: TRBJ1-3; D gene: .; clone size: .; CDR3 length: 15; CDR3 DNA: TGTGCCAGCAGTGCCCCCCTCCCCGTAGGAAACACCATATATTTT; CDR3 protein: CASSAPLPVGNTIYF
V gene: TRBV11-2; J gene: TRBJ1-1; D gene: .; clone size: .; CDR3 length: 14; CDR3 DNA: TGTGCCAGCAGCTCGGGACGGCTGGACACTGAAGCTTTCTTT; CDR3 protein: CASSSGRLDTEAFF
V gene: TRBV3-1/TRBV3-2; J gene: TRBJ1-1; D gene: .; clone size: few; CDR3 length: 13; CDR3 DNA: TGTGCCAGCAGCCCCAGGGACTCCACTGAAGCTTTCTTT; CDR3 protein: CASSPRDSTEAFF
V gene: TRBV6-4; J gene: TRBJ1-2; D gene: .; clone size: .; CDR3 length: 14; CDR3 DNA: TGTGCCAGCAGTGTTTCGGACAGTAGCTATGGCTACACCTTC; CDR3 protein: CASSVSDSSYGYTF
V gene: TRBV2; J gene: TRBJ2-7; D gene: TRBD2; clone size: .; CDR3 length: 15; CDR3 DNA: TGTGCCAGCAGTCCGCTAGCGGGGGGGCCTGCCGAGCAGTACTTC; CDR3 protein: CASSPLAGGPAEQYF
V gene: TRBV7-8; J gene: TRBJ2-7; D gene: .; clone size: .; CDR3 length: 12; CDR3 DNA: TGTGCCAGCAGCCTCGATAAGGGCGAGCAGTACTTC; CDR3 protein: CASSLDKGEQYF
V gene: TRBV11-3; J gene: TRBJ1-1; D gene: .; clone size: .; CDR3 length: 13; CDR3 DNA: TGTGCCAGCAGCTTAGCCTTTGACACTGAAGCTTTCTTT; CDR3 protein: CASSLAFDTEAFF
V gene: TRBV7-2; J gene: TRBJ2-3; D gene: .; clone size: .; CDR3 length: 12; CDR3 DNA: TGTGCCAGCAGCTTACAAGGCGATACGCAGTATTTT; CDR3 protein: CASSLQGDTQYF
V gene: TRBV4-2; J gene: TRBJ2-7; D gene: TRBD1; clone size: .; CDR3 length: 16; CDR3 DNA: TGTGCCAGCAGCCAAGCCACGACAGGGTATGTGTACGAGCAGTACTTC; CDR3 protein: CASSQATTGYVYEQYF
V gene: TRBV6-1; J gene: TRBJ1-2; D gene: .; clone size: .; CDR3 length: 14; CDR3 DNA: TGTGCCAGCAGTGAAGGGACAGCTAACTATGGCTACACCTTC; CDR3 protein: CASSEGTANYGYTF